The rows below give T cell receptor beta chains drawn from one sample of a study of cytomegalovirus exposure and HLA in healthy donors. The table came from immunoSEQ multiplex PCR; TCRdb's copy has only in-frame clones and leaves some out. The table shows 150,000 to 200,000 clones, with about four fifths occurring only once. The sample was PBMCs. All receptors come from a young woman in good health and CMV-seronegative. The CDR3 runs from the conserved cysteine through the conserved F or W. D genes are given only for firm matches. For some rows the clone size is stated as once, few or many, or as a class when expanded; others skip it.

d_gene	j_gene	abundance	v_gene	len	CDR3nt	CDR3aa
TRBD2	TRBJ2-2	-	TRBV28	16	TGTGCCAGCACTACTAGCGGGAGGGCCGTCACCGGGGAGCTGTTTTTT	CASTTSGRAVTGELFF
TRBD2	TRBJ2-3	-	TRBV10-3	14	TGTGCCATCAGTGAGTCTGGCGGGAGTGATACGCAGTATTTT	CAISESGGSDTQYF
-	TRBJ2-1	-	TRBV4-3	13	TGCGCCAGCAGCCCGGGGTCCTACAATGAGCAGTTCTTC	CASSPGSYNEQFF
-	TRBJ2-5	-	TRBV7-2	15	TGTGCCAGCAGCTTAGAGGGTGGCAGGGGAAAGACCCAGTACTTC	CASSLEGGRGKTQYF
-	TRBJ1-5	-	TRBV7-8	16	TGTGCCAGCAGCTTAAATGCAGGGTATAGCAATCAGCCCCAGCATTTT	CASSLNAGYSNQPQHF
TRBD2	TRBJ2-3	-	TRBV10-2	16	TGCGCCAGCAGCTTAAACCTAGCGGGAAAAACAGATACGCAGTATTTT	CASSLNLAGKTDTQYF
TRBD1	TRBJ2-7	-	TRBV5-8	15	TGTGCCAGCAGCAGGGACGGGACAGGGACGTGGGAGCAGTACTTC	CASSRDGTGTWEQYF
-	TRBJ2-4	-	TRBV16	14	TGTGCCAGCAGCTACAGGGTGGAGGAAAACATTCAGTACTTC	CASSYRVEENIQYF
-	TRBJ2-1	-	TRBV29-1	8	TGCAGCGTCGATGAGCAGTTCTTC	CSVDEQFF
TRBD2	TRBJ2-7	-	TRBV9	13	TGTGCCAGCAGCGGGCGGGAGACCTACGAGCAGTACTTC	CASSGRETYEQYF
-	TRBJ2-7	-	TRBV28	16	TGTGCCAGCACCCAACTACCACACTCGGGGGCCTACGAGCAGTACTTC	CASTQLPHSGAYEQYF
TRBD2	TRBJ2-2	-	TRBV5-1	17	TGCGCCAGCAGCTTGGGACTAGCGGGAGTCGGGACCGGGGAGCTGTTTTTT	CASSLGLAGVGTGELFF
TRBD2	TRBJ2-7	-	TRBV2	16	TGTGCCAGCAGTGAGGAGGGACTAGCGGCCATCTACGAGCAGTACTTC	CASSEEGLAAIYEQYF
TRBD1	TRBJ2-7	-	TRBV5-1	17	TGCGCCAGCAGCTGGAGACCACCGGGACAGGGGGCTTACGAGCAGTACTTC	CASSWRPPGQGAYEQYF
TRBD1	TRBJ2-1	-	TRBV6-5	15	TGTGCCAGCAGTCCCGGACAGGGGGCAGCCAATGAGCAGTTCTTC	CASSPGQGAANEQFF
TRBD2	TRBJ2-2	few	TRBV7-8	15	TGTGCCAGCAGCGTGATTAGCGGGAGTAGTGGGGAGCTGTTTTTT	CASSVISGSSGELFF
TRBD2	TRBJ2-2	-	TRBV27	16	TGTGCCAGCAGGGGGGAGGGAGGGATACACACCGGGGAGCTGTTTTTT	CASRGEGGIHTGELFF
TRBD2	TRBJ2-7	-	TRBV27	14	TGTGCCAGCAGTTTAGCGGGAGCTATAGACGAGCAGTACTTC	CASSLAGAIDEQYF
-	TRBJ2-7	-	TRBV10-3	14	TGTGCCATCAGTGTTGGTCCAGACAGTTCCGAGCAGTACTTC	CAISVGPDSSEQYF
-	TRBJ2-1	few	TRBV11-2	16	TGTGCCAGCAGCAGTCTCGGGGGACTGACGAACAATGAGCAGTTCTTC	CASSSLGGLTNNEQFF
-	TRBJ1-1	-	TRBV4-2	16	TGTGCCAGCAGCCAAGGGGCCCTGGAGGCAAACACTGAAGCTTTCTTT	CASSQGALEANTEAFF
TRBD2	TRBJ2-5	few	TRBV6-1	15	TGTGCCAGCAGGGCAGGTAGCGGGCCACAAGAGACCCAGTACTTC	CASRAGSGPQETQYF
TRBD1	TRBJ2-1	few	TRBV28	17	TGTGCCAGCAGTCGCGCCAGGGACAGGGGTTATTCGGATGAGCAGTTCTTC	CASSRARDRGYSDEQFF
TRBD1	TRBJ1-2	-	TRBV30	14	TGTGCCTGGAGCCAGACAGGGGGATTCTATGGCTACACCTTC	CAWSQTGGFYGYTF
-	TRBJ2-2	-	TRBV6-1	15	TGTGCCAGCATGTTTAGGGGGTTGGGTTCCGGGGAGCTGTTTTTT	CASMFRGLGSGELFF
TRBD1	TRBJ2-1	-	TRBV4-1	14	TGCGCCAGCAGCCAAGGGACAGGGAACTATGAGCAGTTCTTC	CASSQGTGNYEQFF
TRBD2	TRBJ2-5	-	TRBV28	15	TGTGCCACATGGCCCCCGGGACTACCTCAAGAGACCCAGTACTTC	CATWPPGLPQETQYF
TRBD1	TRBJ1-1	-	TRBV4-3	15	TGCGCCAGCAGCCAGACCAGGGGGGTGAACACTGAAGCTTTCTTT	CASSQTRGVNTEAFF
-	TRBJ2-1	once	TRBV5-1	11	TGCGCCAGCAGCCTGGACAGACAGCAGTTCTTC	CASSLDRQQFF
-	TRBJ2-7	-	TRBV5-4	15	TGTGCCAGCAGCTTGTCGGGATTCCCTGGATACGAGCAGTACTTC	CASSLSGFPGYEQYF
TRBD1	TRBJ2-5	few	TRBV2	14	TGTGCCAGCAGGACGGGACAGTTTAAAGAGACCCAGTACTTC	CASRTGQFKETQYF
-	TRBJ2-6	-	TRBV30	16	TGTGCCTGGAGTGCAGGCATCTACTCTGGGGCCAACGTCCTGACTTTC	CAWSAGIYSGANVLTF
TRBD2	TRBJ2-7	-	TRBV29-1	16	TGCAGCGTTGAATCGGGGGGTAGCGGGAGGGTCCGCGAGCAGTACTTC	CSVESGGSGRVREQYF
-	TRBJ1-2	-	TRBV20-1	10	TGCAGCCCCTTCTGGAGCGGCTACACCTTC	CSPFWSGYTF
TRBD2	TRBJ2-1	-	TRBV29-1	14	TGCAGCGTTGGGCTAGCGGGAGGCAACAATGAGCAGTTCTTC	CSVGLAGGNNEQFF